The entry below describes one T cell receptor (beta chain). This entry is derived from a study of blood T cell repertoires in COVID-19. Study-wide background: Sources were T cells, B-cell-depleted T cells, or PBMCs; the material itself was cDNA or gDNA.

Measured with immunoSEQ multiplex PCR; TCRdb has only the in-frame clones, and not every one. The top ten clones hold approximately 15% of a sample with 200,000 or so clones, over 70% of them seen once. The V end lost 5 bases, the J end lost 4 bases, and 9 bases lay between the germline ends. Germline V gene data show CDR1 as SGHVS and CDR2 as FQNEAQ. CDR3 length equals 12 residues. Sequenced input: peripheral blood. The source of this sequence is a man in his sixties with active or convalescent COVID-19. The V and J genes are TRBV7-8 and TRBJ2-7; D unclear. The CDR3 protein is CASSPDGYEQYF. For the CDR3, the DNA is TGTGCCAGCAGCCCCGACGGGTACGAGCAGTACTTC.